This section outlines one T cell receptor beta chain sequence together with its context. What it recognizes is unknown. The data belong to a study of PD-L1 blockade in urothelial cancer. Study summary: Patients began atezolizumab, 1,200 mg intravenously every 3 weeks, at some point between 2013 and 2015. About 90% of the roughly 29 patients comprised males who had bladder-origin urothelial cancer. Study-wide results and caveats: At the 3-week point, tumor-associated blood clones expanded more in durable-benefit patients.

Some clones are missing from TCRdb's copy, which holds only in-frame ones; the method was immunoSEQ multiplex PCR. The repertoire holds about 82,000 clones, with roughly nine tenths as singletons. Trimming left V 7 bases short and J 5 bases short, with 11 bases between. The CDR3 is 11 residues long. The germline gives CDR1 DFQATT, CDR2 SNEGSKA (reference sequence). The sequencing here drew on PBMCs, taken around atezolizumab (anti-PD-L1) treatment. This sequence was found in a woman in her 70s with urothelial cancer. This chain joins TRBV20-1 and TRBJ2-5; D unclear. As DNA, the CDR3 is TGCAGTGGTCCGGTGCGGGAGACCCAGTACTTC. It is translated as CSGPVRETQYF.